This note documents a single TCR beta chain sequence. These data are taken from a study of blood T cells in healthy people across ages. A second PCR of about 6 to 11 cycles used a sample-barcoded 5' primer and a J-beta primer mix. Carrying 12 random nucleotides, a template-switch adaptor labeled each individual cDNA molecule. TCRdb used MiXCR to reprocess the 5' RACE reads, holding one entry per CDR3 protein. The repertoire holds about 1.4 million distinct CDR3 sequences, with 45% to 70% as singletons. The amount of total RNA extracted per sample was at least 6 micrograms. Looked up from germline, CDR1 is DFQATT and CDR2 is SNEGSKA (reference sequence). After removal of 5 bases from V and 7 bases from J, the junction contained 10 bases not matched to a gene. The CDR3 extends over 14 amino acids.

This sequence joins TRBV20-1 and TRBJ2-3, with 9 nucleotides matching TRBD2. The sequenced material came from blood. This clonotype was obtained from a man aged 18 to 30 in good health. The CDR3 DNA sequence: TGCAGTGCTGATACCGGGACTAGCCTCCATACGCAGTATTTT. It is translated as CSADTGTSLHTQYF.